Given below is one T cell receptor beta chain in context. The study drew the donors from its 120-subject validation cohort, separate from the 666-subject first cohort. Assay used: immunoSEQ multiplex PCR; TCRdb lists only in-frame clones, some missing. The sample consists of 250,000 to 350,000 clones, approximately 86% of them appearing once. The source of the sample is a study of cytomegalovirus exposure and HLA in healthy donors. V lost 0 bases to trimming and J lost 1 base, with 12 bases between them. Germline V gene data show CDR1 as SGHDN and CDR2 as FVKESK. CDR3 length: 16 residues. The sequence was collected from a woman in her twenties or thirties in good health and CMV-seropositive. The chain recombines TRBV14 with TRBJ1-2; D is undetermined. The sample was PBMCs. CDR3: CASSQDLGAFNYGYTF. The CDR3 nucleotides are TGTGCCAGCAGCCAAGATTTGGGAGCCTTTAACTATGGCTACACCTTC.